This T cell receptor beta chain appears in the sequencing data of a study of T-cell memory formation after mild COVID-19. Study summary: The TCR clusters were mostly specific to one donor.

As concerns this clonotype: Antigen: not known.

Study outcomes and limitations: Clones contracting across day 15 to 85 had a balanced CD4/CD8 profile; later expanding clones leaned CD4+. Some responding clones appeared in pre-infection memory, suggesting cross-reactive memory joined. Among contracting clones, CD4+ were mainly CM/EM and CD8+ enriched in EMRA.

MiXCR, applied by TCRdb to the 5' RACE reads, yields one record per CDR3 protein. Counted here are about 500,000 distinct CDR3 sequences, 20% occurring once; the ten biggest clones make up around 13%. The receptor's source is an adult woman who had mild COVID-19 (a few samples of this study predate the infection). Cell type and time point are not known. The sample taken for sequencing was PBMCs or a T cell subset sorted from them (not recorded which).

The CDR3 protein is CSAIPGPKGAEQYF. The DNA for the CDR3 is TGCAGTGCTATCCCGGGGCCGAAGGGGGCCGAGCAGTACTTC. V usage is TRBV20-1 and J usage is TRBJ2-7; TRBD1 aligns across 7 bases. V shed 4 bases, J shed 6 bases, and the junction held 12 bases outside the gene matches. The CDR3 totals 14 residues. CDR1 DFQATT and CDR2 SNEGSKA come from the germline V gene (reference sequence).